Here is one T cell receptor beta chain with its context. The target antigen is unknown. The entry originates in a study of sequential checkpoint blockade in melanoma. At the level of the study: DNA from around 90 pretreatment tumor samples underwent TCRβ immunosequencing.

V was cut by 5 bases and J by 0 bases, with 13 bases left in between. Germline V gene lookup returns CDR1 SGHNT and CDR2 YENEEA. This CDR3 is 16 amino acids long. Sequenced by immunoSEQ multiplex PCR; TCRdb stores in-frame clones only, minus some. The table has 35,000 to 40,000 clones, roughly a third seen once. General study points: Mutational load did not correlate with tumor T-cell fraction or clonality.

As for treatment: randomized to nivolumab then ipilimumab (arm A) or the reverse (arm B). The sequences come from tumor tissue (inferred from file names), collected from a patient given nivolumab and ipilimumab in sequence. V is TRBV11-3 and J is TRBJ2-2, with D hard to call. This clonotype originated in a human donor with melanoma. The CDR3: CASSQQVTANTGELFF. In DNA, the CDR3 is TGTGCCAGCAGCCAACAAGTGACGGCGAACACCGGGGAGCTGTTTTTT.